This T cell receptor beta chain was recorded in a study of T-cell reconstitution after alpha-beta-depleted transplantation in children (dated by TCRdb to between 2015 and 2016). Looking at the study overall: Using TCR repertoire profiling, the study followed T-cell immune reconstitution in a quantitative way in children after TCRalphabeta/CD19-depleted allogeneic hematopoietic cell transplantation. Overall study outcomes, separate from this receptor: Over subsequent months, a decline in hyperexpanded clone frequencies was noted, and after one year, T-cell counts and TCRbeta diversity were mostly ascribed to newly produced T cells. The apparently early alphabetaT-cell count recovery about two months after transplant was reportedly dependent on only several hundred rapidly expanded clones derived from non-depleted graft cells. In some patients, the high TCRbeta diversity seen at day 60 was put down to recipient T cells and intrathymic progenitors that had survived conditioning.

Remarks on this clonotype: There is no known antigen for this receptor. Base quality data are lacking; no much larger clone is found one base away.

Counted from cysteine to phenylalanine, this CDR3 has 17 amino acids. This entry keeps only the CDR3 DNA: 51 bases, framed from base 1. Relative to germline, V is missing 5 bases and J is missing 8 bases, with 15 bases of the junction outside any gene match. The germline V gene provides CDR1 MGHRA and CDR2 YSYEKL. The treatment or condition label of this sample denotes: allogeneic hematopoietic cell transplantation with graft depleted of TCRalphabeta T cells and CD19 B cells. The transplant recipients were children given TCRalphabeta/CD19-depleted allogeneic hematopoietic cell grafts. The method was PCR. The sequencer was an Illumina HiSeq 2500. To normalize quantification of the TCRbeta repertoire, the TCR libraries were built with molecular barcoding that relied on unique molecular identifiers. The public sequencing data were trimmed at Q25 with fastp and processed into clonotypes with MiXCR by TCRdb, which kept only in-frame beta chains. Every entry covers one CDR3 protein and lists the most common genes and DNA from its rows. Here the sample has about 980,000 distinct CDR3 sequences; about 30% occur a single time. In total, the top ten clones hold 28% of the sample.

Here the chain combines TRBV4-1 and TRBJ2-1; 10 middle bases align to TRBD1. This receptor was identified in a boy younger than two who had a stem cell transplant for SCID, so the T cells may come from the graft donor. This specimen was PBMCs, mostly from graft donor cells, taken 360 days after TCRalphabeta/CD19-depleted stem cell transplant. The nucleotides read TGCGCCAGCAGCGCCGGACAGGGGGAGGCTTATTGGGATGAGCAGTTCTTC. Translated, this is CASSAGQGEAYWDEQFF.